Shown below are 21 T cell receptor beta chains from a single sample sequenced in a study of patients and donors after allogeneic stem cell transplantation. MiXCR, applied by TCRdb to the RT-PCR reads, yields one record per CDR3 protein. The data hold about 410,000 distinct CDR3 sequences, with approximately 16% observed a single time. The sequenced sample was blood, either unsorted or a sorted T cell fraction (not recorded which). These receptors all stem from a human donor who was either an allogeneic HSCT recipient or a stem cell or donor lymphocyte infusion donor (not recorded which). It is not recorded whose cells these are; they may come from a transplant donor.

The rearrangement joins TRBV12-3 or TRBV12-4 to TRBJ1-1, with no clear D. Trimming shortened V by 5 bases and J by 13 bases, and 17 bases separated the two germline ends. This CDR3 contains 12 residues. The CDR3 bases are TGTGCCAGCAGTGGGAAGTTACCGGCGGATTTCTTT. Translation: CASSGKLPADFF.

This CDR3 reads CASSPEVPLTDTQYF. The CDR3 region has the DNA TGTGCCAGCAGCCCCGAAGTTCCCCTCACAGATACGCAGTATTTT. The genes are TRBV11-2 and TRBJ2-3; no clear D. The CDR3 has 15 amino acids. Looked up from germline, CDR1 is SGHAT and CDR2 is FQNNGV. V lost 5 bases to trimming and J lost 2 bases, with 14 bases between them.

This clonotype was picked up many times. The rearrangement uses TRBV20-1 and TRBJ2-1; a weak D match, TRBD2 (6 bases). The CDR3 length is 13 residues. V was trimmed by 0 bases and J by 10 bases, leaving 13 bases between them. Per germline, CDR1 DFQATT and CDR2 SNEGSKA (reference sequence). The CDR3 loop reads CSARDLRGKEQFF. The DNA for the CDR3 is TGCAGTGCTAGAGATCTACGGGGGAAGGAGCAGTTCTTC.

The chain recombines TRBV7-9 with TRBJ1-5; TRBD1 matches at 10 bases. This CDR3 region has 16 residues. J was trimmed by 1 base and V by 0 bases; bases with no gene match: 0. Germline V gene sequence: CDR1 SEHNR, CDR2 FQNEAQ (reference sequence). The CDR3 loop is CASSLAGQGSNQPQHF. CDR3 nucleotides: TGTGCCAGCAGCTTAGCGGGACAGGGGAGCAATCAGCCCCAGCATTTT. The full variable domain, completed using reference TRBV7-9 and TRBJ1-5, is DTGVSQNPRHKITKRGQNVTFRCDPISEHNRLYWYRQTLGQGPEFLTYFQNEAQLEKSRLLSDRFSAERPKGSFSTLEIQRTEQGDSAMYLCASSLAGQGSNQPQHFGDGTRLSIL.

This clonotype was found a few times. The V gene is TRBV12-3 or TRBV12-4, the J gene TRBJ2-3; D gene uncertain. V shed 7 bases and J shed 2 bases, with 13 bases lying between them. This CDR3 contains 14 residues. In DNA form, the CDR3 reads TGTGCCAGCATCCAAGGGCTTTACACAGATACGCAGTATTTT. Encoded protein: CASIQGLYTDTQYF.

This clonotype was counted a few times. The genes are TRBV30 and TRBJ1-6; no definite D call. This CDR3 comprises 12 residues. The germline V gene has CDR1 GTSNPN and CDR2 SVGIG (reference sequence). V gave up 2 bases and J gave up 11 bases, with 10 bases separating them. The CDR3 spells CAWSIGNPPLHF. As DNA, the CDR3 is TGTGCCTGGAGTATTGGGAATCCACCCCTCCACTTT.

CDR3 nucleotides: TGTGCCAGCAGTTTAGCAGACAGGACGAACACTGAAGCTTTCTTT. Amino acids: CASSLADRTNTEAFF. The chain links TRBV12-3 or TRBV12-4 to TRBJ1-1; a weak D match, TRBD1 (6 bases). The CDR3 is 15 amino acids. With 0 bases removed from V and 1 base from J, the gap between germline ends came to 9 bases.

The rearrangement uses TRBV24-1 and TRBJ1-1; unclear D gene. The V gene lost 2 bases and the J gene lost 11 bases, with 14 bases spanning the gap. Per germline, CDR1 KGHDR and CDR2 SFDVKD. This CDR3 is built from 13 residues. The CDR3 DNA sequence: TGTGCCACCAGTGATTACCCCGACGGTGAGGCTTTCTTT. Its protein product is CATSDYPDGEAFF.

A few counts support this clonotype. The genes are TRBV10-3 and TRBJ2-6, with D perhaps matching TRBD2 (6 bases). Germline V gives CDR1 ENHRY, CDR2 SYGVKD. The V and J ends lost 6 bases and 6 bases respectively, with 12 bases between them. This CDR3 comprises 14 residues. This chain's CDR3 is CAISAGLTANVLTF. The CDR3 nucleotides are TGTGCCATCAGCGCGGGACTCACGGCCAACGTCCTGACTTTC.

This clonotype was counted between two and nine times. The rearrangement links TRBV4-2 to TRBJ1-5, with a tentative D call TRBD1 (5 bases). V was trimmed by 3 bases and J by 1 base, leaving 16 bases between them. This CDR3 contains 17 residues. Germline V gene lookup returns CDR1 LGHNA and CDR2 YNFKEQ. The CDR3 region is CASSHPSGWGSNQPQHF. CDR3 DNA: TGTGCCAGCAGCCACCCCTCGGGTTGGGGGAGCAATCAGCCCCAGCATTTT.

J is TRBJ1-3 and V is TRBV11-2; perhaps TRBD1 as D (5 bases). The CDR3 consists of 16 residues. V was cut by 5 bases and J by 0 bases, with 14 bases left in between. Germline CDR1 SGHAT, CDR2 FQNNGV. CDR3 in amino acids: CASSAPRTPSGNTIYF. The DNA for the CDR3 is TGTGCCAGCAGCGCTCCCAGGACACCCTCTGGAAACACCATATATTTT.

This chain joins TRBV9 and TRBJ2-3, with 8 bases lining up with TRBD2. The CDR3 runs to 13 residues. The germline V gene has CDR1 SGDLS and CDR2 YYNGEE. Losses at the gene ends were 5 bases for V and 5 bases for J; bases not matched to a gene: 4. The CDR3 loop is CASRGGRRDTQYF. The CDR3 nucleotides read TGTGCCAGCAGGGGCGGGAGGAGAGATACGCAGTATTTT.

At least ten counts were recorded for this clonotype. V usage is TRBV5-6 and J usage is TRBJ2-1; 7 positions match TRBD2. Germline values: CDR1 SGHDT, CDR2 YYEEEE. V gave up 5 bases and J gave up 1 base; unmatched junction bases: 0. This CDR3 is built from 13 residues. CDR3 sequence: CASSSGSYNEQFF. CDR3 coding DNA: TGTGCCAGCAGTAGCGGGTCCTACAATGAGCAGTTCTTC.

This clonotype has a handful of counts. This sequence joins TRBV5-1 and TRBJ1-2; TRBD1 matches at 9 bases. The CDR3 runs 14 residues. Germline V gene lookup returns CDR1 SGHRS and CDR2 YFSETQ. The trim removed 0 bases at V and 8 bases at J, leaving 5 bases unmatched. The CDR3 nucleotides are TGCGCCAGCAGCTTGGAGGACAGGGGAAAGGGCTACACCTTC. This encodes CASSLEDRGKGYTF.

The CDR3 sequence: CASSLVGAGGARETQYF. The DNA of the CDR3 is TGTGCCAGCAGCTTAGTGGGAGCGGGGGGGGCCAGGGAGACCCAGTACTTC. This chain connects TRBV7-3 to TRBJ2-5; TRBD2 aligns across 10 bases. This CDR3 is built from 17 residues. CDR1 and CDR2 from the germline V gene are SGHTA and FQGTGA. Trimming cost V 2 bases and J 5 bases; bases outside gene matches: 11.

The V call is TRBV6-1, the J call TRBJ2-7, with 8 nucleotides matching TRBD1. Germline-derived CDR1 and CDR2 are MNHNS and SASEGT. The CDR3 length is 14 residues. The ends lost 6 bases at V and 6 bases at J; junction bases unmatched: 10. The CDR3 DNA is TGTGCCAGCAGCCTCGGGACAGGATCCGCCGAGCAGTACTTC. Its translation is CASSLGTGSAEQYF.

The gene calls are TRBV4-1 and TRBJ2-5; perhaps TRBD2 as D (6 bases). V shed 1 base and J shed 6 bases, with 15 bases lying between them. Germline CDR1 MGHRA, CDR2 YSYEKL. The CDR3 totals 15 residues. This CDR3 is CASSQAWAGRQTQYF. The CDR3 bases are TGCGCCAGCAGCCAAGCTTGGGCAGGGAGGCAGACCCAGTACTTC.

This clonotype was counted a few times. The CDR3 DNA follows: TGCGCCAGCAGCTTGGCCGCGGGGTACATTCAGTACTTC. Translated, it gives CASSLAAGYIQYF. The rearrangement joins TRBV5-1 to TRBJ2-4; the D gene is possibly TRBD2 (6 bases). This CDR3 has 13 residues. CDR1 SGHRS and CDR2 YFSETQ come from the germline V gene. Trimming removed 0 bases at V and 8 bases at J, with 9 bases between.

This clonotype was picked up many times. The J gene is TRBJ1-2, the V gene TRBV12-3 or TRBV12-4; D perhaps matches TRBD1 (6 bases). Trimming took 6 bases from V and 10 from J, leaving 12 bases between them. The CDR3 is 11 amino acids. The CDR3 sequence is CASSEGGNYTF. The CDR3, as DNA: TGTGCCAGCAGCGAGGGGGGGAACTACACCTTC.

This clonotype was observed at least ten times. CDR3 in amino acids: CASSSGTENIQYF. CDR3 sequence (DNA): TGCGCCAGCAGCTCCGGGACAGAGAACATTCAGTACTTC. This chain joins TRBV5-1 and TRBJ2-4, with TRBD1 matching 7 bases. This CDR3 spans 13 amino acids. From germline, CDR1 is SGHRS and CDR2 YFSETQ. J lost 7 bases, V lost 3 bases, and 4 bases had no gene match. Variable domain in full (rest from reference TRBV5-1 and TRBJ2-4): KAGVTQTPRYLIKTRGQQVTLSCSPISGHRSVSWYQQTPGQGLQFLFEYFSETQRNKGNFPGRFSGRQFSNSRSEMNVSTLELGDSALYLCASSSGTENIQYFGAGTRLSVL.

This clonotype was seen a few times. The chain couples TRBV3-1 to TRBJ2-7; TRBD1 or TRBD2 may be the D gene (6 bases each). The V end lost 3 bases, the J end lost 13 bases, and 28 bases lay between the germline ends. Germline assignment: CDR1 LGHDT and CDR2 YNNKEL (reference sequence). The CDR3 is made up of 16 amino acids. The CDR3 region is CASSQDEGLGQRVPYF. CDR3 sequence (DNA): TGTGCCAGCAGCCAGGATGAGGGACTCGGACAGCGCGTCCCTTACTTC.